This T cell receptor beta chain is from a study of blood T cell repertoires in COVID-19. Turning to the study itself: PBMCs, B-cell-depleted T cells, or T cells were the source of the cDNA or gDNA that made up the material.

The repertoire was sequenced with immunoSEQ multiplex PCR; TCRdb's copy has only in-frame clones and lacks some. The repertoire holds about 200,000 clones, 70% to 90% seen once, with about 22% in the top ten. This TCR was recovered from a man between 60 and 75 years old with active or convalescent COVID-19. The sample comprised peripheral blood.

The CDR3 region is CASSRGGGFLDNEQFF. In nucleotides, the CDR3 is TGTGCCAGCAGCCGAGGGGGGGGTTTCCTTGACAATGAGCAGTTCTTC. V usage is TRBV4-2 and J usage is TRBJ2-1, with TRBD2 as a possible D gene (7 bases). The CDR3 length is 16 residues. Germline lookup yields CDR1 LGHNA and CDR2 YNFKEQ. The V gene lost 4 bases and the J gene lost 5 bases, with 18 bases spanning the gap.